A selection of T cell receptor beta chains follows, all from one sample in a study of blood T cells in healthy people across ages. TCRdb analysed the 5' RACE reads with MiXCR anew, one entry per CDR3 protein. The sample has around 1,900,000 distinct CDR3 sequences; around 42% are singletons. Source material: blood. The receptors here all came from a human donor in good health. CDR3s include the opening cysteine and the closing phenylalanine or tryptophan. A D gene is named only where the DNA matches it firmly. Rows may omit the clone size; those that give it use once, few, many or a size class.

v_call: TRBV12-3/TRBV12-4
d_call: TRBD2
j_call: TRBJ2-6
clone_size: NA
cdr3_aa: CASSSGGFSSGANVLTF
cdr3_nt: TGTGCCAGCAGTTCGGGGGGTTTTAGCTCTGGGGCCAACGTCCTGACTTTC

v_call: TRBV3-1
d_call: NA
j_call: TRBJ2-7
clone_size: NA
cdr3_aa: CASSQGFGSYEQYF
cdr3_nt: TGTGCCAGCAGCCAAGGGTTCGGTTCCTACGAGCAGTACTTC

v_call: TRBV18
d_call: NA
j_call: TRBJ2-7
clone_size: NA
cdr3_aa: CASSPERGYYEQYF
cdr3_nt: TGTGCCAGCTCACCTGAGCGAGGCTACTACGAGCAGTACTTC

v_call: TRBV28
d_call: NA
j_call: TRBJ2-1
clone_size: NA
cdr3_aa: CASSSGDIGRTQFF
cdr3_nt: TGTGCCAGCAGTTCTGGGGATATTGGGCGAACCCAGTTCTTC

v_call: TRBV7-2
d_call: TRBD1
j_call: TRBJ2-5
clone_size: few
cdr3_aa: CASSAGGPGGWETQYF
cdr3_nt: TGTGCCAGCAGCGCAGGGGGCCCAGGGGGGTGGGAGACCCAGTACTTC

v_call: TRBV20-1
d_call: NA
j_call: TRBJ1-2
clone_size: NA
cdr3_aa: CRARDRTERTYGYTF
cdr3_nt: TGCCGTGCTAGAGATCGGACAGAGAGGACCTATGGCTACACCTTC

v_call: TRBV15
d_call: TRBD1
j_call: TRBJ2-6
clone_size: once
cdr3_aa: CATRDRDAGANVLTF
cdr3_nt: TGTGCCACCCGGGACAGGGATGCTGGGGCCAACGTCCTGACTTTC

v_call: TRBV29-1
d_call: TRBD1
j_call: TRBJ2-7
clone_size: NA
cdr3_aa: CSAAGQGPYEQYF
cdr3_nt: TGCAGCGCGGCTGGACAGGGGCCCTACGAGCAGTACTTC

v_call: TRBV7-2
d_call: NA
j_call: TRBJ2-5
clone_size: NA
cdr3_aa: CASSLIREEIQYF
cdr3_nt: TGTGCCAGCAGCTTAATAAGGGAGGAGATCCAGTACTTC

v_call: TRBV7-9
d_call: TRBD1
j_call: TRBJ1-2
clone_size: NA
cdr3_aa: CASSLRQGVSYGYTF
cdr3_nt: TGTGCCAGCAGCTTAAGACAGGGCGTAAGCTATGGCTACACCTTC

v_call: TRBV27
d_call: NA
j_call: TRBJ1-2
clone_size: NA
cdr3_aa: CASSFGAGSRGGYTF
cdr3_nt: TGTGCCAGCAGTTTTGGGGCAGGGTCCCGAGGGGGCTACACCTTC

v_call: TRBV27
d_call: TRBD2
j_call: TRBJ2-5
clone_size: many
cdr3_aa: CASSSTGTSGEETQYF
cdr3_nt: TGTGCCAGCAGTTCAACCGGGACTAGCGGGGAAGAGACCCAGTACTTC

v_call: TRBV15
d_call: TRBD2
j_call: TRBJ2-1
clone_size: once
cdr3_aa: CATSVGGASYNEQFF
cdr3_nt: TGTGCCACCAGCGTCGGGGGGGCGTCCTACAATGAGCAGTTCTTC

v_call: TRBV7-9
d_call: NA
j_call: TRBJ1-2
clone_size: NA
cdr3_aa: CASSLGAALNDYTF
cdr3_nt: TGTGCCAGCAGCTTAGGGGCGGCCCTCAATGACTACACCTTC

v_call: TRBV20-1
d_call: TRBD1
j_call: TRBJ1-5
clone_size: NA
cdr3_aa: CSARDLAGGGYNQPQHF
cdr3_nt: TGCAGTGCTAGAGATCTTGCAGGGGGCGGCTACAATCAGCCCCAGCATTTT

v_call: TRBV20-1
d_call: NA
j_call: TRBJ1-2
clone_size: NA
cdr3_aa: CSARDVQNYGYTF
cdr3_nt: TGCAGTGCCCGGGACGTCCAAAACTATGGCTACACCTTC

v_call: TRBV29-1
d_call: NA
j_call: TRBJ2-7
clone_size: few
cdr3_aa: CSVESPLEQYF
cdr3_nt: TGCAGCGTTGAATCCCCCTTGGAGCAGTACTTC

v_call: TRBV20-1
d_call: TRBD1
j_call: TRBJ2-7
clone_size: NA
cdr3_aa: CSAPDRRGTGLSQYF
cdr3_nt: TGCAGTGCCCCAGACCGTCGGGGGACAGGGTTGTCTCAGTACTTC

v_call: TRBV20-1
d_call: NA
j_call: TRBJ2-1
clone_size: NA
cdr3_aa: CSASGTEETQFF
cdr3_nt: TGCAGTGCTAGTGGGACGGAAGAGACCCAGTTCTTC

v_call: TRBV7-8
d_call: TRBD2
j_call: TRBJ2-7
clone_size: NA
cdr3_aa: CASSFTYSGGVYEQYF
cdr3_nt: TGTGCCAGCAGCTTCACATATAGCGGGGGTGTCTACGAGCAGTACTTC

v_call: TRBV28
d_call: NA
j_call: TRBJ2-7
clone_size: NA
cdr3_aa: CASRDNFNEQYF
cdr3_nt: TGTGCCAGCCGGGACAACTTCAACGAGCAGTACTTC

v_call: TRBV5-1
d_call: NA
j_call: TRBJ1-2
clone_size: few
cdr3_aa: CASRIGQSTYGYTF
cdr3_nt: TGCGCCAGCAGAATAGGACAGAGCACCTATGGCTACACCTTC

v_call: TRBV6-5
d_call: TRBD1
j_call: TRBJ1-2
clone_size: NA
cdr3_aa: CASSIRQGFYGYTF
cdr3_nt: TGTGCCAGCTCTATAAGACAGGGCTTCTATGGCTACACCTTC

v_call: TRBV6-2/TRBV6-3
d_call: NA
j_call: TRBJ1-2
clone_size: few
cdr3_aa: CASSSPAGAWGYTF
cdr3_nt: TGTGCCAGCAGTTCCCCCGCTGGGGCTTGGGGCTACACCTTC

v_call: TRBV12-3/TRBV12-4
d_call: NA
j_call: TRBJ2-5
clone_size: few
cdr3_aa: CASSRQGPETQYF
cdr3_nt: TGTGCCAGCTCAAGGCAGGGGCCAGAGACCCAGTACTTC

v_call: TRBV4-1
d_call: NA
j_call: TRBJ1-2
clone_size: NA
cdr3_aa: CASSQEGRVLGYTF
cdr3_nt: TGCGCCAGCAGCCAAGAAGGAAGGGTTCTAGGCTACACCTTC

v_call: TRBV10-3
d_call: TRBD1
j_call: TRBJ1-1
clone_size: few
cdr3_aa: CAITGDRVNTEAFF
cdr3_nt: TGTGCCATCACCGGGGACAGGGTGAACACTGAAGCTTTCTTT

v_call: TRBV20-1
d_call: TRBD1
j_call: TRBJ1-2
clone_size: few
cdr3_aa: CSARALGETDRENYGYTF
cdr3_nt: TGCAGTGCTAGAGCATTAGGGGAAACGGACAGGGAGAACTATGGCTACACCTTC

v_call: TRBV7-2
d_call: TRBD1
j_call: TRBJ2-7
clone_size: few
cdr3_aa: CASSAGQGPYEQYF
cdr3_nt: TGTGCCAGCAGCGCCGGACAGGGTCCATACGAGCAGTACTTC